This is a list of T cell receptor beta chains from one sample in a study of T-cell reconstitution after alpha-beta-depleted transplantation in children. TCRdb analysed the PCR reads with MiXCR anew, one entry per CDR3 protein. The sample holds about 130,000 distinct CDR3 sequences, about 9.6% seen once. The sequencing here drew on PBMCs, mostly from graft donor cells, taken 180 days after TCRalphabeta/CD19-depleted stem cell transplant. The receptors here all came from a girl under three years old who had a stem cell transplant for combined immunodeficiency, so the T cells may come from the graft donor. Both conserved end residues are trimmed from each CDR3.

V,CDR3
TRBV12-3/TRBV12-4,ASSLPYNNEQF
TRBV4-1,ASSQGSGGFNYGYT
TRBV9,ASSVVPDYEQY
TRBV9,ASSVEISGRRDTQY
TRBV12-3/TRBV12-4,ASSTEREESTGELF
TRBV20-1,SARAGAGADTQY
TRBV28,ASSSPRRANYGYT
TRBV28,ASSRTSGANVLT
TRBV29-1,SVGVATNEKLF
TRBV11-3,ASSLGTSSYNEQF
TRBV3-1,ASSQEGRYIQY
TRBV7-3,ASSFGASGGLEQF
TRBV5-1,ASSLIGDRTEAF
TRBV29-1,SVRSGGKGETQY
TRBV5-1,ASSLEVGRETQY
TRBV18,ASSPRGRGRVEQY
TRBV18,ASSPLFGSGNTIY
TRBV7-2,ASSWTVSSYEQY
TRBV10-3,AISGGVEGTDTQY
TRBV12-3/TRBV12-4,ASSPRQEETQY
TRBV12-3/TRBV12-4,ASSFALSYEQY
TRBV27,ASSPLGTGNNEQF
TRBV20-1,SARETTGGLYEAF
TRBV20-1,SPAPGQGKNEQY
TRBV15,ATSRELETQY
TRBV5-1,ASSFRDSSTDTQY
TRBV10-3,AIRADRSGANVLT
TRBV4-3,ASSQQTGDGDEQY
TRBV4-3,ASSPWRLAGGNEQF
TRBV7-6,ASSADRETQY
TRBV27,ASRTGLTGELF
TRBV7-7,ASSPGGISTDTQY
TRBV11-1,ALQGRGEQF
TRBV7-2,ASTRGGRADTQY
TRBV29-1,SVARSSGPDTGELF
TRBV10-3,AISADYEEKLF